These 14 T cell receptor beta chains came from one sample sequenced in a study of post-analysis software for immune sequencing data (dated by TCRdb to 2015 to 2017). The research as a whole found: Significantly higher frequencies in patients than in controls were found for five or six TRBV segments, including TRBV5-6, TRBV5-1 and TRBV20-1.

Library construction relied on PCR. The instrument was an Illumina HiSeq 2500. Unique molecular identifiers were incorporated into TCR beta cDNA libraries to reduce PCR and sequencing biases. TCRdb reprocessing: public reads trimmed at Q25 with fastp, clones called with MiXCR, in-frame beta chains kept. Here each entry gathers all rows of one CDR3 protein and keeps the most common genes and DNA. Within this sample are about 770,000 distinct CDR3 sequences, with 46% of them counted one time only. Roughly 4.9% of the sample lies in the top ten. What these receptors recognize is not known. Sequencing input: blood. The receptor set was obtained from a girl aged 5-17 years with multiple sclerosis.

V is TRBV20-1 and J is TRBJ2-4; no clear D gene. The J call may be wrong; the DNA end is better matched by TRBJ2-7. Germline V gene lookup returns CDR1 DFQATT and CDR2 SNEGSKA (reference sequence). The length of the CDR3 is 13 residues. CDR3 region: CSDTDVCSYEQYF. CDR3 nucleotide sequence: TGCAGTGACACGGACGTTTGCTCCTACGAGCAGTACTTC.

The chain uses TRBV12-3 or TRBV12-4 and TRBJ1-1, with 7 bases lining up with TRBD1. The length of the CDR3 is 14 residues. With 6 bases clipped from V and 0 bases from J, the junction kept 4 bases outside the gene matches. The CDR3 loop is CASSGTVLNTEAFF. The CDR3 DNA reads as TGTGCCAGCAGCGGGACAGTACTGAACACTGAAGCTTTCTTT.

The CDR3 DNA is TGCAGCGCCAAAGGACAGAGCACAGATACGCAGTATTTT. Protein: CSAKGQSTDTQYF. This sequence joins TRBV29-1 and TRBJ2-3; D may be TRBD1 (6 bases). Germline CDR1 and CDR2: SQVTM and ANQGSEA. The V gene lost 7 bases and the J gene lost 0 bases, with 11 bases spanning the gap. The CDR3 has 13 residues.

The rearrangement links TRBV28 to TRBJ2-3; 11 bases are shared with TRBD2. The V gene's germline CDR1 is MDHEN and CDR2 SYDVKM. This CDR3 is 15 amino acids long. J lost 4 bases, V lost 8 bases, and 8 bases had no gene match. CDR3 DNA sequence: TGTGCCAGCTCTTTTAGCGGGAGGGCGTCAGATACGCAGTATTTT. Protein: CASSFSGRASDTQYF.

The J gene is TRBJ1-2, the V gene TRBV28; no clear D gene. The V gene's germline CDR1 is MDHEN and CDR2 SYDVKM. This CDR3 contains 14 residues. Trimming pared 7 bases from V and 2 bases from J, leaving 14 bases between. The CDR3 loop reads CASTVGSPNYGYTF. The DNA of the CDR3 is TGTGCCAGCACCGTGGGCAGCCCGAACTATGGCTACACCTTC.

This clonotype was picked up one time. V and J are TRBV6-6 and TRBJ2-1; 9 bases agree with TRBD2. The ends lost 5 bases at V and 6 bases at J; junction bases unmatched: 14. Germline CDR1 and CDR2: MNHNY and SVGAGI (reference sequence). The CDR3 has 17 amino acids. The CDR3 sequence is CASSTPIMAGGPNEQFF. DNA for the CDR3: TGTGCCAGCAGTACCCCGATCATGGCGGGAGGGCCCAATGAGCAGTTCTTC.

This clonotype has only a few counts. This chain joins TRBV7-9 and TRBJ1-1; no definite D call. CDR1 and CDR2 from the germline V gene are SEHNR and FQNEAQ (reference sequence). The V end lost 5 bases, the J end lost 2 bases, and 9 bases lay between the germline ends. This CDR3 has 13 amino acids. CDR3 protein: CASSPALNTEAFF. Written as DNA, the CDR3 is TGTGCCAGCAGCCCCGCCCTCAACACTGAAGCTTTCTTT.

The V gene is TRBV7-9, the J gene TRBJ2-2, with D perhaps matching TRBD1 or TRBD2 (5 bases each). Trimming removed 2 bases at V and 4 bases at J, with 11 bases between. Germline-derived CDR1 and CDR2 are SEHNR and FQNEAQ (reference sequence). This CDR3 has 15 residues. CDR3: CASSLPLGTTGELFF. The DNA for the CDR3 is TGTGCCAGCAGCTTACCCTTGGGGACCACCGGGGAGCTGTTTTTT.

A few counts support this clonotype. This chain uses TRBV20-1 with TRBJ1-2, with D possibly matching TRBD1 (6 bases). The germline V gene encodes CDR1 DFQATT and CDR2 SNEGSKA (reference sequence). CDR3 length equals 14 residues. V lost 6 bases, J lost 7 bases, and 21 bases lay in between. The CDR3 DNA reads as TGCAGTGCCCTAAAAGACGCGGGGGCTAGTGGCTACACCTTC. This gives the protein CSALKDAGASGYTF.

The V call is TRBV20-1, the J call TRBJ2-5; either TRBD1 or TRBD2 may fit D (5 bases each). This CDR3 comprises 14 residues. Germline V gene sequence: CDR1 DFQATT, CDR2 SNEGSKA (reference sequence). The germline V and J ends were trimmed by 0 bases and 7 bases, with 15 bases remaining between them. The CDR3 coding sequence is TGCAGTGCTAGAGACCCCCCGGGGCCAGGGACCCAGTACTTC. Its translation: CSARDPPGPGTQYF.

The chain carries TRBV3-1 and TRBJ1-6; tentatively, D is TRBD1 (6 bases). This CDR3 contains 16 residues. With 4 bases removed from V and 9 bases from J, the gap between germline ends came to 19 bases. The germline CDR1 and CDR2 sequences are LGHDT and YNNKEL (reference sequence). CDR3 sequence: CASSPAGQINGSPLHF. DNA of the CDR3: TGTGCCAGCAGCCCGGCCGGACAGATCAATGGTTCACCCCTCCACTTT.

This clonotype was recorded once. The CDR3 DNA sequence: TGTGCCAGCAGCCCGTACAGGGAGGACACTGAAGCTTTCTTT. Translating it yields CASSPYREDTEAFF. The chain couples TRBV12-3 or TRBV12-4 to TRBJ1-1; D may be TRBD1 (6 bases). Trimming cost V 6 bases and J 3 bases, with 14 bases left between them. The CDR3 consists of 14 residues.

The CDR3 sequence: CASSKGSEQFF. CDR3 DNA: TGTGCCAGCAGCAAAGGCAGTGAGCAGTTCTTC. The rearrangement links TRBV21-1 to TRBJ2-1. TRBV21-1 is a recognized pseudogene. The CDR3 is 11 residues long.

The chain links TRBV2 to TRBJ2-2; D may be TRBD1 or TRBD2 (5 bases each). The ends were cut back, 6 bases at V and 0 bases at J, with 8 bases in the middle. CDR3 length: 14 amino acids. Germline assignment: CDR1 SNHLY and CDR2 FYNNEI. CDR3 nucleotide sequence: TGTGCCAGCAGGCCGGGGCCGAACACCGGGGAGCTGTTTTTT. This sequence encodes CASRPGPNTGELFF.